Following are 27 T cell receptor beta chains from one sample sequenced in a study of cytomegalovirus exposure and HLA in healthy donors. Method: immunoSEQ multiplex PCR; TCRdb's copy keeps in-frame clones and lacks some. The sample shows 150,000 to 200,000 clones, roughly 80% of them seen only once. The specimen sequenced was PBMCs. The source of these receptors is a man in his thirties or forties in good health and CMV-seropositive.

The rearrangement uses TRBV27 and TRBJ2-1; 9 bases map to TRBD2. Germline assignment: CDR1 MNHEY and CDR2 SMNVEV (reference sequence). The CDR3 loop spans 15 amino acids. J lost 9 bases, V lost 2 bases, and 8 bases had no gene match. CDR3 sequence (DNA): TGTGCCAGCAGTTTACGCGGGGGGGCCTTTGGTGAGCAGTTCTTC. It codes for CASSLRGGAFGEQFF.

The CDR3 protein is CASSGAGKGADDEQFF. The CDR3 coding sequence is TGTGCCAGCAGCGGGGCAGGGAAGGGGGCCGACGATGAGCAGTTCTTC. The chain joins TRBV7-8 to TRBJ2-1, with 7 nucleotides matching TRBD1. There are 16 residues in the CDR3. Germline lookup yields CDR1 SGHVS and CDR2 FQNEAQ. V trimming: 5 bases; J trimming: 8 bases; junction bases outside the gene matches: 15.

J is TRBJ2-3 and V is TRBV5-1; perhaps D is TRBD1 or TRBD2 (9 bases each). The ends were cut back, 4 bases at V and 6 bases at J, with 30 bases in the middle. From germline, CDR1 is SGHRS and CDR2 YFSETQ. This CDR3 region has 19 residues. CDR3 nucleotides: TGCGCCAGCAGCCCGGACAGGGGTGCGTCGGCTAGCGGGGTTGATACGCAGTATTTT. Its protein is CASSPDRGASASGVDTQYF.

The chain's CDR3 is CASSVDRNSNQPQHF. The CDR3 DNA follows: TGTGCCAGCAGCGTTGACAGGAATAGCAATCAGCCCCAGCATTTT. V usage is TRBV7-8 and J usage is TRBJ1-5, with D maybe TRBD1 (6 bases). Trimming left V 5 bases short and J 0 bases short, with 11 bases between. This CDR3 spans 15 amino acids. The germline gives CDR1 SGHVS, CDR2 FQNEAQ.

The chain has TRBV15 and TRBJ2-5; D is unclear. V shed 4 bases and J shed 0 bases, with 12 bases lying between them. Germline loops: CDR1 LNHNV, CDR2 YYDKDF (reference sequence). The length of the CDR3 is 15 residues. Written as DNA, the CDR3 is TGTGCCACCAGCACGCAATCGCGGTACCAAGAGACCCAGTACTTC. It specifies CATSTQSRYQETQYF.

V usage is TRBV5-4 and J usage is TRBJ2-7; TRBD2 aligns across 10 bases. The germline V gene has CDR1 SGHNT and CDR2 YYREEE (reference sequence). This CDR3 spans 14 amino acids. V dropped 3 bases and J dropped 3; count of bases not matched to a gene: 3. The CDR3: CASSSGLAVYEQYF. The CDR3, as DNA: TGTGCCAGCAGCTCAGGACTAGCGGTCTACGAGCAGTACTTC.

Regarding this clone: Additional DNA sequences in this sample encode the identical CDR3. The gene calls are TRBV5-1 and TRBJ2-3; weak D call: TRBD2 (5 bases). Germline values: CDR1 SGHRS, CDR2 YFSETQ. V gave up 0 bases and J gave up 4 bases, with 6 bases separating them. The CDR3 has 13 amino acids. The CDR3 loop reads CASSLERADTQYF. As DNA, the CDR3 is TGCGCCAGCAGCTTGGAGAGGGCAGATACGCAGTATTTT.

V usage is TRBV27 and J usage is TRBJ1-4; a possible D gene is TRBD1 (6 bases). The CDR3 covers 14 residues. V shed 1 base and J shed 7 bases, with 10 bases lying between them. Germline V gene data show CDR1 as MNHEY and CDR2 as SMNVEV (reference sequence). In DNA form, the CDR3 reads TGTGCCAGCAGTTTATACAGGGTCAGTGAAAAACTGTTTTTT. Translated: CASSLYRVSEKLFF.

The chain is built from TRBV7-2 and TRBJ2-2, with TRBD1 matching over 8 bases. The V and J ends lost 5 bases and 4 bases, in that order; junction bases with no gene match: 9. Germline V gene sequence: CDR1 SGHTA, CDR2 FQGNSA. The CDR3 extends over 16 amino acids. The CDR3 region has the DNA TGTGCCAGCAGCGTGACTAGGACAGGGAGCACCGGGGAGCTGTTTTTT. Amino acids: CASSVTRTGSTGELFF. Full variable domain (remainder filled in from reference TRBV7-2 and TRBJ2-2): GAGVSQSPSNKVTEKGKDVELRCDPISGHTALYWYRQSLGQGLEFLIYFQGNSAPDKSGLPSDRFSAERTGGSVSTLTIQRTQQEDSAVYLCASSVTRTGSTGELFFGEGSRLTVL.

The V call is TRBV25-1, the J call TRBJ1-1; 9 positions match TRBD1. The CDR3 spans 14 residues. Losses at the gene ends were 1 base for V and 5 bases for J; bases not matched to a gene: 2. Germline V lookup: CDR1 MGHDK, CDR2 SYGVNS. The CDR3 DNA is TGTGCCAGCAGTGAATGGGGACAGGGAACTGAAGCTTTCTTT. Translating it yields CASSEWGQGTEAFF.

The gene calls are TRBV12-5 and TRBJ1-3; 11 positions match TRBD1. V shed 6 bases, J shed 0 bases, and the junction held 7 bases outside the gene matches. The CDR3 is made up of 17 amino acids. The germline V gene has CDR1 LGHNT and CDR2 FRNRAP. CDR3 nucleotides: TGTGCTAGTGGCTGGACAGGGGGCTATAGCTCTGGAAACACCATATATTTT. Translated, it gives CASGWTGGYSSGNTIYF.

The chain couples TRBV6-4 to TRBJ2-3; D is ambiguous. This CDR3 is built from 14 residues. The V end lost 3 bases, the J end lost 2 bases, and 9 bases lay between the germline ends. CDR1 is MRHNA and CDR2 is SNTAGT in the germline V gene. CDR3 residues: CASSEAQDTDTQYF. The CDR3 DNA is TGTGCCAGCAGTGAAGCCCAGGACACAGATACGCAGTATTTT.

The rearrangement links TRBV18 to TRBJ1-4; D not certain. CDR3 length: 17 residues. V lost 5 bases and J 2 bases, leaving 18 bases between the germline ends. CDR1 and CDR2 from the germline V gene are KGHSH and LQKENI. The CDR3 region has the DNA TGTGCCAGCTCAACCATCGGACGGCCGGGGACTAATGAAAAACTGTTTTTT. Residues: CASSTIGRPGTNEKLFF.

This clone was observed a handful of times. The CDR3 coding sequence is TGTGCCAGCAGTCTTAGGGGGGGGGATCAGCCCCAGCATTTT. This gives the protein CASSLRGGDQPQHF. V and J are TRBV6-1 and TRBJ1-5, with D maybe TRBD1 (6 bases). Germline values: CDR1 MNHNS, CDR2 SASEGT. This CDR3 is 14 amino acids long. The germline V and J ends were trimmed by 5 bases and 5 bases, with 13 bases remaining between them.

This rearrangement joins TRBV6-5 to TRBJ2-7; no clear D. CDR3 size: 14 residues. Germline V gene lookup returns CDR1 MNHEY and CDR2 SVGAGI. Deletions cut 1 base from V and 2 bases from J, with 9 bases between. The CDR3: CASSYFPYPYEQYF. The CDR3 DNA reads as TGTGCCAGCAGTTACTTTCCCTATCCCTACGAGCAGTACTTC.

This clone was counted a few times. The rearrangement joins TRBV6-1 to TRBJ1-1; perhaps TRBD1 as D (5 bases). CDR3 length: 14 residues. Germline V CDR1 and CDR2: MNHNS, SASEGT. Here the CDR3 reads CVGRDGLKNTEAFF. CDR3 coding DNA: TGTGTGGGGAGGGACGGACTCAAGAACACTGAAGCTTTCTTT.

This clone has only a few counts. J is TRBJ2-5 and V is TRBV2; 7 positions agree with TRBD2. Germline lookup yields CDR1 SNHLY and CDR2 FYNNEI. The CDR3 consists of 16 residues. The V gene end was trimmed by 6 bases and the J gene end by 2 bases; junction bases not matched to a gene: 12. In nucleotides, the CDR3 is TGTGCCAGCAGGCTTTTGGGGGAGGGGTTACAAGAGACCCAGTACTTC. It specifies CASRLLGEGLQETQYF.

In its sample, this clone was seen once. This chain uses TRBV30 with TRBJ1-6, with D possibly matching TRBD1 (5 bases). V was cut by 3 bases and J by 7 bases, with 13 bases left in between. The CDR3 length is 14 residues. The germline V gene has CDR1 GTSNPN and CDR2 SVGIG (reference sequence). CDR3 loop: CAWRIGVENSPLHF. The DNA of the CDR3 is TGTGCCTGGAGGATAGGGGTAGAGAATTCACCCCTCCACTTT.

A remark on this clone: One junction end disagrees with the germline gene, perhaps due to a read error. The chain employs TRBV7-7 and TRBJ2-3; TRBD2 agrees at 7 bases. The germline V gene encodes CDR1 SSHAT and CDR2 FNYEAQ (reference sequence). The CDR3 extends over 13 amino acids. The CDR3 spells CASSLAGPDTQYF. In nucleotides, the CDR3 is TGTGCTAGCAGCTTAGCGGGCCCAGATACGCAGTATTTT.

The chain links TRBV2 to TRBJ2-7, with TRBD1 matching over 8 bases. The CDR3 is made up of 15 amino acids. Looked up from germline, CDR1 is SNHLY and CDR2 is FYNNEI. V was clipped by 9 bases and J by 0 bases; unmatched bases: 10. The CDR3 sequence: CASQRVGQDSYEQYF. The CDR3 nucleotides are TGTGCCAGTCAAAGGGTGGGACAGGACTCCTACGAGCAGTACTTC. The full variable domain, with the rest looked up from reference TRBV2 and TRBJ2-7, is EPEVTQTPSHQVTQMGQEVILRCVPISNHLYFYWYRQILGQKVEFLVSFYNNEISEKSEIFDDQFSVERPDGSNFTLKIRSTKLEDSAMYFCASQRVGQDSYEQYFGPGTRLTVT.

The CDR3 loop reads CASSRTGLAILSYEQYF. In DNA, the CDR3 is TGTGCCAGCAGCCGAACGGGACTAGCGATTCTCTCCTACGAGCAGTACTTC. The chain links TRBV7-2 to TRBJ2-7; 10 bases match TRBD2. The junction had 10 bases not matched to a gene; V was cut back by 5 bases and J by 0 bases. The CDR3 spans 17 residues. CDR1 is SGHTA and CDR2 is FQGNSA in the germline V gene.

The rearrangement uses TRBV11-1 and TRBJ1-1, with TRBD1 as a possible D gene (6 bases). In germline, CDR1 is SGHAT, CDR2 FQDESV (reference sequence). The V and J ends lost 5 bases and 4 bases respectively, with 11 bases between them. The length of the CDR3 is 13 residues. The CDR3: CASSLRGTTEAFF. The CDR3 bases are TGTGCCAGCAGCCTCAGGGGTACCACTGAAGCTTTCTTT.

This clone was picked up one time. V usage is TRBV4-2 and J usage is TRBJ2-3; 16 nucleotides match TRBD2. CDR3 size: 19 residues. Germline values: CDR1 LGHNA, CDR2 YNFKEQ. V lost 3 bases and J lost 3; bases outside the gene matches: 9. The CDR3 region has the DNA TGTGCCAGCAGCCAGACGGGACTAGCGGGGGGGCAAAGAACAGATACGCAGTATTTT. Translated: CASSQTGLAGGQRTDTQYF.

The chain couples TRBV7-9 to TRBJ1-1; D gene unclear. Germline assignment: CDR1 SEHNR and CDR2 FQNEAQ (reference sequence). The CDR3 consists of 14 residues. V was cut by 6 bases and J by 4 bases, with 15 bases left in between. The CDR3 DNA reads TGTGCCAGCAGTCCCGGCCCAGGAGGCACTGAAGCTTTCTTT. It yields the protein CASSPGPGGTEAFF.

This chain's CDR3 is CATSRDLAGGLINEQFF. CDR3 DNA: TGTGCCACCAGCAGAGATTTAGCGGGGGGGCTCATCAATGAGCAGTTCTTC. The gene calls are TRBV15 and TRBJ2-1; 11 bases agree with TRBD2. With V trimmed by 0 bases and J by 6 bases, 7 bases remained unmatched. CDR1 LNHNV and CDR2 YYDKDF come from the germline V gene (reference sequence). The length of the CDR3 is 17 residues.

The chain is built from TRBV2 and TRBJ2-3; TRBD1 matches at 7 bases. There are 14 residues in the CDR3. Unmatched junction bases numbered 5, after V lost 4 bases and J lost 4 bases. Germline CDR1 is SNHLY and CDR2 is FYNNEI. For the CDR3, the DNA is TGTGCCAGCAGTGTAACAGGGGACCCAGATACGCAGTATTTT. Translating gives CASSVTGDPDTQYF. The variable domain in full, completed from reference TRBV2 and TRBJ2-3, reads EPEVTQTPSHQVTQMGQEVILRCVPISNHLYFYWYRQILGQKVEFLVSFYNNEISEKSEIFDDQFSVERPDGSNFTLKIRSTKLEDSAMYFCASSVTGDPDTQYFGPGTRLTVL.

The V gene is TRBV5-4, the J gene TRBJ2-7, with TRBD2 matching 12 bases. This CDR3 is 16 amino acids long. Germline CDR1 and CDR2: SGHNT and YYREEE (reference sequence). The trim removed 4 bases at V and 4 bases at J, leaving 9 bases unmatched. The CDR3 spells CASSITSGGTLYEQYF. The CDR3 nucleotides are TGTGCCAGCAGCATCACTAGCGGGGGGACCCTATACGAGCAGTACTTC.